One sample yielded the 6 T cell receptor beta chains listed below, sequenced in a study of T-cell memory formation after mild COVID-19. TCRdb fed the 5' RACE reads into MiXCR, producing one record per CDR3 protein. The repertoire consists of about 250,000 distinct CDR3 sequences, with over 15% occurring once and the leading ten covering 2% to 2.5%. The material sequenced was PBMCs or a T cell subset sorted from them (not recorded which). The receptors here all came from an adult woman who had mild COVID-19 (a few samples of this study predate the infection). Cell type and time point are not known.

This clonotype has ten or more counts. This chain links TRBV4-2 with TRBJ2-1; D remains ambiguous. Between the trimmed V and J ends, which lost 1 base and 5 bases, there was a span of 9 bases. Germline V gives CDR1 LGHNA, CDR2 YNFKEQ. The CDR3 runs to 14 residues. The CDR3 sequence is CASSQGQADNEQFF. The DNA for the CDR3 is TGTGCCAGCAGCCAAGGGCAGGCCGACAATGAGCAGTTCTTC.

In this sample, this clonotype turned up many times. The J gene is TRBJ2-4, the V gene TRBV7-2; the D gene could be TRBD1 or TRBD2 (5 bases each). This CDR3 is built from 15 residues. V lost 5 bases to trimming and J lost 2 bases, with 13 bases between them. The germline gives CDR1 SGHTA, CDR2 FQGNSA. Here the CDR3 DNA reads TGTGCCAGCAGCAATACCGGGACCACCAAAAACATTCAGTACTTC. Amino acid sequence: CASSNTGTTKNIQYF.

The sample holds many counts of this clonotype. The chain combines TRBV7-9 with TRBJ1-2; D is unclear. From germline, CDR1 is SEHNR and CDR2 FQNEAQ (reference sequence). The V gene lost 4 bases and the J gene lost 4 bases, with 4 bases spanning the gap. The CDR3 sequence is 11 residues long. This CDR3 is CASSSIYGYTF. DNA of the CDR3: TGTGCCAGCAGCTCCATCTATGGCTACACCTTC.

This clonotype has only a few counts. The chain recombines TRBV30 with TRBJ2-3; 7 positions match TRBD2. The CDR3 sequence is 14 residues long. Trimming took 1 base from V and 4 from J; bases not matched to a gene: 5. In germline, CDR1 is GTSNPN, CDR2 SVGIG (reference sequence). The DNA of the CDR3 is TGTGCCTGGAGTGGCAGCGGGGAAGCAGATACGCAGTATTTT. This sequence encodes CAWSGSGEADTQYF.

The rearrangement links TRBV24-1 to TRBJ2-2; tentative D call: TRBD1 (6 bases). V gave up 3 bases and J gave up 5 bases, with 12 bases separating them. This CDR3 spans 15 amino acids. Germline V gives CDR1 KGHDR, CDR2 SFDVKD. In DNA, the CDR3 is TGTGCCACCAGTGATCCCAGGGGCGTAACCGGGGAGCTGTTTTTT. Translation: CATSDPRGVTGELFF.

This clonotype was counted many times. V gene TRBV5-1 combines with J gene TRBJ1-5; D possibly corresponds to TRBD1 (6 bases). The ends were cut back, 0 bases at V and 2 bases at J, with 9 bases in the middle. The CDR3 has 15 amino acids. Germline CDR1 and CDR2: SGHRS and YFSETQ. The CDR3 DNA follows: TGCGCCAGCAGCTTGGAGGGGGAAGGCAATCAGCCCCAGCATTTT. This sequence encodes CASSLEGEGNQPQHF.